A single sample gave rise to the 3 T cell receptor beta chains below, sequenced in a study of neurological immune-mediated disorders. Indicated time point: longitudinal time-point 2. MiXCR was run by TCRdb on the 5' RACE reads, yielding one entry per CDR3 protein. Counted here are roughly 45,000 distinct CDR3 sequences, around 13% occurring once; the ten biggest clones make up less than 5.5%. Sequences were obtained from PBMCs. The receptors originated from a male donor with HTLV-1-associated myelopathy (HAM/TSP).

This clonotype appeared many times. This chain uses TRBV7-2 with TRBJ1-1; D is perhaps TRBD1 (5 bases). The V and J ends lost 6 bases and 10 bases respectively, with 18 bases between them. This CDR3 spans 13 amino acids. Looked up from germline, CDR1 is SGHTA and CDR2 is FQGNSA. Here the CDR3 reads CASRLLRGVRAFF. The CDR3 DNA reads TGTGCCAGCAGGCTCCTCCGAGGGGTACGAGCTTTCTTT.

This clonotype was seen ten or more times. The V and J genes are TRBV5-1 and TRBJ1-1; the D gene is possibly TRBD1 (6 bases). This CDR3 has 14 residues. V was shortened by 4 bases and J by 4 bases, with 14 bases between the two germline ends. The germline V gene encodes CDR1 SGHRS and CDR2 YFSETQ. The CDR3 bases are TGCGCCAGCAGCCCACAGGGATGGAGCACTGAAGCTTTCTTT. Translated: CASSPQGWSTEAFF.

In this sample, this clonotype turned up many times. The chain combines TRBV7-2 with TRBJ2-1; D is ambiguous. Germline CDR1 is SGHTA and CDR2 is FQGNSA. V was shortened by 2 bases and J by 10 bases, with 9 bases between the two germline ends. This CDR3 contains 12 residues. The CDR3 nucleotides are TGTGCCAGCAGCTTAAGGCGATACGAGCAGTTCTTC. It encodes CASSLRRYEQFF.